This T cell receptor (beta chain) came from a study of T cells in Graves' hyperthyroidism and ophthalmopathy. This CDR3 spans 12 amino acids. Germline CDR1 reads DFQATT; CDR2 reads SNEGSKA (reference sequence). With 3 bases removed from V and 8 bases from J, the gap between germline ends came to 13 bases. Using RNA transcripts as the source, TCR beta CDR3 regions were amplified. HTBI primers were the set used in a first-round RT-PCR of the TCR CDR3. TCRdb re-called the multiplex PCR reads with MiXCR, one entry per CDR3 protein. Of about 710,000 distinct CDR3 sequences in the sample, about 17% were seen once. Note on this clonotype: It may be a read error: a sequence one base away is much more abundant.

This TCR was sampled from a man aged 18 to 30 with Graves' hyperthyroidism. This rearrangement joins TRBV20-1 to TRBJ1-2; possible D gene TRBD1, 5 bases. The sample consisted of blood. CDR3 DNA sequence: TGCAGTGCTAGGCTCGGGGGACGGGGCTACACCTTC. The encoded protein is CSARLGGRGYTF.